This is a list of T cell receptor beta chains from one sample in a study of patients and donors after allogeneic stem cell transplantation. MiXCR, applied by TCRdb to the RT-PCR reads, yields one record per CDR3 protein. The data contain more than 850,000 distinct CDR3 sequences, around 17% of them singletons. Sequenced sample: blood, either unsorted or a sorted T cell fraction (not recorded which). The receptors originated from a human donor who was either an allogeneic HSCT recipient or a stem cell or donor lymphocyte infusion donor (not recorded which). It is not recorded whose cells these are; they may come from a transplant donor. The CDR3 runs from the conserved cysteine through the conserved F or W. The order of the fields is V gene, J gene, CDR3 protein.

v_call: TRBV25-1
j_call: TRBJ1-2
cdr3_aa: CASENYGYTF

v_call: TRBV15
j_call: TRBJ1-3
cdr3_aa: CATSREGQRPGNTIYF

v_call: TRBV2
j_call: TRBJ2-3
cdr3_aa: CASSELGGGAEEADTQYF

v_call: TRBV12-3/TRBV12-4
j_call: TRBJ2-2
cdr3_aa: CASSQRQGTGELFF

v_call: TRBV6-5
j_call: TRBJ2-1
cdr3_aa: CASSYQLAGTGEQFF

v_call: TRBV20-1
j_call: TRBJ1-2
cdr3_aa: CSASGQGAQYGYTF

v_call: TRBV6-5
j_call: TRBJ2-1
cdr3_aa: CASSYPPGEQFF

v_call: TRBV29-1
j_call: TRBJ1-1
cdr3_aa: CSVDRGRTGEAFF

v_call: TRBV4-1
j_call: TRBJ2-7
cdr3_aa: CASSQGSLPAYEQYF

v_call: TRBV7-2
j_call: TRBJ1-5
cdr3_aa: CASSLVKGGYQPQHF

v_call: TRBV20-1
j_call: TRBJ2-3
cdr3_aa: CSAIDWKQRRRTDTQYF

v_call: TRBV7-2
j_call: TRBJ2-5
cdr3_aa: CASSLERKETQYF

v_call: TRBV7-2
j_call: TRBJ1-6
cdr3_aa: CASSPRPTGRSPLHF

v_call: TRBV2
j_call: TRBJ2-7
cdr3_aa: CASSERAEQYF

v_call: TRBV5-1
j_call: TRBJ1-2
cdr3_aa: CASSIRDGADYGYTF

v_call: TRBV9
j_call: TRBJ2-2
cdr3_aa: CASSLFLVGELFF

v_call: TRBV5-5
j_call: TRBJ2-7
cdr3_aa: CASSWYLNEQYF

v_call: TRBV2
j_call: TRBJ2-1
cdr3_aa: CASRSQSSYNEQFF

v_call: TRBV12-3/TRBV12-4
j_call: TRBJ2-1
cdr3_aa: CASSGGGSNEQFF

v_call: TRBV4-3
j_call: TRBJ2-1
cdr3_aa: CASSQETSGQPYNEQFF

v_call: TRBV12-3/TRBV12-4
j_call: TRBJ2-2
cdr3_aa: CASSLALAGGPNTGELFF

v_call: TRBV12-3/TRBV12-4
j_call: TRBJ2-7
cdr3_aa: CASSQSGRQYF

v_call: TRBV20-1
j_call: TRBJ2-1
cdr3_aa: CSARDPGEAGGYNEQFF

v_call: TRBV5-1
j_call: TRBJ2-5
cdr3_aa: CASSRGGQGTETQYF

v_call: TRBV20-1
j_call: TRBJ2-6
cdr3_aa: CSASRGSGANVLTF

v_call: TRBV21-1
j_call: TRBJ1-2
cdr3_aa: CASSNSQGAHYGYTF

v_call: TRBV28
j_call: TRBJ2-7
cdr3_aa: CASSWSGTSGPSYEQYF

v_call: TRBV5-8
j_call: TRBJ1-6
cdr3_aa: CASSLRARTSYNSPLHF

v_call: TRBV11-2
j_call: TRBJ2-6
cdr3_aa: CASRSRDSLTF

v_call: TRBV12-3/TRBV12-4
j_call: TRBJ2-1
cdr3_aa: CASRTSGRGEQFF

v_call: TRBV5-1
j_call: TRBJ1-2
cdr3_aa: CASSLDGTGRSGYTF

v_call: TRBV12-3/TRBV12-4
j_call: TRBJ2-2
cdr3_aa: CASSLNRPRKNTGELFF

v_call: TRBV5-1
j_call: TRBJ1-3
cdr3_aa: CASSLGVTFSGNTIYF

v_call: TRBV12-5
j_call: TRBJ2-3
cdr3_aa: CASVLGADTQYF

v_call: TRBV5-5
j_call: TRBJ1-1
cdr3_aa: CASSAGTGMSVTEAFF